The TCR beta chain described here comes from a study of shared T cell receptors in the human thymus. Generated by immunoSEQ multiplex PCR, the TCRdb table keeps only in-frame clones and is missing some. Altogether some 720,000 clones are present, 85% to 90% being singletons, with the ten largest covering 0.008% to 0.011%. The sample was also reused in another study, on human thymus T cells.

Source material: thymocytes. This TCR derives from a boy in the first two years of life with a congenital heart defect.

The CDR3 loop reads CASSGGAGRGETQYF. CDR3 sequence (DNA): TGCGCCAGCAGCGGGGGCGCAGGGCGTGGAGAGACCCAGTACTTC. The chain joins TRBV5-1 to TRBJ2-5; D possibly corresponds to TRBD1 (6 bases). In germline, CDR1 is SGHRS, CDR2 YFSETQ. This CDR3 spans 15 amino acids. The ends were cut back, 4 bases at V and 4 bases at J, with 17 bases in the middle. Together with reference TRBV5-1 and TRBJ2-5, the CDR3 gives the full variable domain: KAGVTQTPRYLIKTRGQQVTLSCSPISGHRSVSWYQQTPGQGLQFLFEYFSETQRNKGNFPGRFSGRQFSNSRSEMNVSTLELGDSALYLCASSGGAGRGETQYFGPGTRLLVL.